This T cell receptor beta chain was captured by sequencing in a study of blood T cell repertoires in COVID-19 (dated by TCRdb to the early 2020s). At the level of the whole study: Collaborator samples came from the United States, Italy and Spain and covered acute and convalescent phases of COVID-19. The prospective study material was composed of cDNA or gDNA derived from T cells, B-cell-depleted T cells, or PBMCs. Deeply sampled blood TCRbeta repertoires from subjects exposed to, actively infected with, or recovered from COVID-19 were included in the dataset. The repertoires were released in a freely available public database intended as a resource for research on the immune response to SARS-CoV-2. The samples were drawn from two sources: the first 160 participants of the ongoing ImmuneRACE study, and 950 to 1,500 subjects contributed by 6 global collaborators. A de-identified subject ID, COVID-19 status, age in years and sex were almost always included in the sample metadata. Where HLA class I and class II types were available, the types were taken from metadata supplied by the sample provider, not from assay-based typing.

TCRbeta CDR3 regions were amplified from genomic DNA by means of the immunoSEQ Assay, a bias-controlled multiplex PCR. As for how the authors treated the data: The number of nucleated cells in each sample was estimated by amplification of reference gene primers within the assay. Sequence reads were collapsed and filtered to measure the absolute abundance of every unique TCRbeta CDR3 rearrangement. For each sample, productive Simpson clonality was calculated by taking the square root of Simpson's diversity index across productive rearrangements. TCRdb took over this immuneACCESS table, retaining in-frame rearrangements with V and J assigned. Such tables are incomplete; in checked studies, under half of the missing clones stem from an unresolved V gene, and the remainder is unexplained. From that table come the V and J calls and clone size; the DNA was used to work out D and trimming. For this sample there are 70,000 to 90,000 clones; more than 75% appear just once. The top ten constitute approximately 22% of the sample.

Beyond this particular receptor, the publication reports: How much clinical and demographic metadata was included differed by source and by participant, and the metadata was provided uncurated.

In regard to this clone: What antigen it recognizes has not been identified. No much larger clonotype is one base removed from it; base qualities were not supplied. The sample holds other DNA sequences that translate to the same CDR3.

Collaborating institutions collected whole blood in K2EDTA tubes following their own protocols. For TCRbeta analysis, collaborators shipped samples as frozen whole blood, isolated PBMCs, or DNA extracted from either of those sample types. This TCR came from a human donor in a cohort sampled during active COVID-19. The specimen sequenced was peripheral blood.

The bases are TGTGCCAGCAGTCCCGGGACAGGGGGTAATCAGCCCCAGCATTTT. Translated, it reads CASSPGTGGNQPQHF. The chain links TRBV6-4 with TRBJ1-5, with 11 junctional bases fitting TRBD1. Here V drops 5 bases and J drops 4 bases, and the junction holds 4 bases not matched to any gene. CDR1 and CDR2, per the germline V gene, are MRHNA and SNTAGT. The CDR3 numbers 15 residues from cysteine through phenylalanine. Only the CDR3 region is kept as DNA, spanning 45 bases read in frame from base 1.